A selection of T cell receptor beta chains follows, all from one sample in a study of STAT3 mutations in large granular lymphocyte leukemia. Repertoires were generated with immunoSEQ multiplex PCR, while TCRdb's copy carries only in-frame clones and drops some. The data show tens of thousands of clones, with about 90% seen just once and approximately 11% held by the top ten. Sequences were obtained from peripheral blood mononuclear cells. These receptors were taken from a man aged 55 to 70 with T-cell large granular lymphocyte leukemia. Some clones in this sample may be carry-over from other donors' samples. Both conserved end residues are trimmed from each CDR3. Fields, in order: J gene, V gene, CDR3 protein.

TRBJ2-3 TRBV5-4 ASSLGRGPPDTQY
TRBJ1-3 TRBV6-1 ASSGPVSSSDTIY
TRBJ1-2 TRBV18 ASSLTGVDYGYT
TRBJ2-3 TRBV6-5 ASSRTVTSTDTQY
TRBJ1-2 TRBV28 ASSLWDRRSYGYT
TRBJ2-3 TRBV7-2 ASSSGLSPDTQY
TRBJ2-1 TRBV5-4 ASSLSTGGFYNEQF
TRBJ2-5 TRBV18 ASSPLSGGGQETQY
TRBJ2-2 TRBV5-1 ASSPRASTDTGELF
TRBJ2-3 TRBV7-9 ASSFLSQPLATSTDTQY
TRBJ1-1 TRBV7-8 ASSLGLRGARGDTRGAF
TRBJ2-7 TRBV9 ASSASTYEQY
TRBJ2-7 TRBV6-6 ASGGLNSNEQY
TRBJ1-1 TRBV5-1 ASSLGGGQGNTEAF
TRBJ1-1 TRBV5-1 ASSSTGGPRVSMNTEAF
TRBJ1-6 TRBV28 ASSLGQGSSYNSPLH
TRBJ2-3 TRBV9 ASSVVGWVTDTQY
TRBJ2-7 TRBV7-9 ASSPGGGNYEQY
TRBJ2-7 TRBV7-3 ASSPAGGKGEQY
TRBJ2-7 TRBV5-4 ASSLVQVLETEAYEQY
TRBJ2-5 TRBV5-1 ASRLSQGEETQY
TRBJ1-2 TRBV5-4 ASSLSGDRSGYT
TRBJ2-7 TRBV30 AWSRGSWPYEQY
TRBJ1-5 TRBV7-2 ASSPDRGGNQPQH
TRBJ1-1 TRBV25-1 ASSEQANTEAF
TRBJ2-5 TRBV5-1 ASSPTGGWETQY
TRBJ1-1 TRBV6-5 ASRRGVGTEAF
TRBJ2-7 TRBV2 ASSPTGQSSYEQY
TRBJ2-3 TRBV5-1 ASSLAGQGYFSDTQY
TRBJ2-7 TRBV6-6 ASNAGTRDYEQY
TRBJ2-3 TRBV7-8 ASSFRRGSDTQY
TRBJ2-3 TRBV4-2 ASSQVAGSTDTQY
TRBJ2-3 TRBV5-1 ASSSGTGVTDTQY
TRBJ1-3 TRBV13 ASMQGPWGNTIY
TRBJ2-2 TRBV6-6 ASSLLTNTGELF
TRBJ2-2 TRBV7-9 ASSRSGRNTGELF
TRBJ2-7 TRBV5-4 ASSPAQY
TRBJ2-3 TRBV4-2 ASSQDAGGGGTQY
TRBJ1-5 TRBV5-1 ASSVDRGSLAQH
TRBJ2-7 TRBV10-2 ASRARGATIYEQY